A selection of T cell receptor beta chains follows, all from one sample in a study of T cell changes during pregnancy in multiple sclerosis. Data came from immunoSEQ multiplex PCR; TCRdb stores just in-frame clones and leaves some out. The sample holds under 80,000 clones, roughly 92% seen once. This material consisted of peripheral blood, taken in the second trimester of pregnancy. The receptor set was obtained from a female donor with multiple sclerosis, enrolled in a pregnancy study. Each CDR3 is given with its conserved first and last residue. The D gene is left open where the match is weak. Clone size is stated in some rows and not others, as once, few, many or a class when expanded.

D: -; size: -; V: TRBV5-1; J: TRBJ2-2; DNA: TGCGCCAGCATGGGGCAGACGAACACCGGGGAGCTGTTTTTT; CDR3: CASMGQTNTGELFF
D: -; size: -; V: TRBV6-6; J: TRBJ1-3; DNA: TGTGCCAGCACCGGAGGCTCTGGAAACACCATATATTTT; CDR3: CASTGGSGNTIYF
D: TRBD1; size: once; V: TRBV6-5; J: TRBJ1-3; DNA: TGTGCCAGCAGTTACTCGAAGGCAGGGGGTGGAAACACCATATATTTT; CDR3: CASSYSKAGGGNTIYF
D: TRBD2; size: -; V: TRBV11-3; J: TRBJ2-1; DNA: TGTGCCAGCAGCTCCGGACTAGAACCCAATGAGCAGTTCTTC; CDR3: CASSSGLEPNEQFF
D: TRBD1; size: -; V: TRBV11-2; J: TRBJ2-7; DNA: TGTGCCAGCAGCCCGGGACAGGGGGCCGGGGGAGATTACGAGCAGTACTTC; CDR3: CASSPGQGAGGDYEQYF
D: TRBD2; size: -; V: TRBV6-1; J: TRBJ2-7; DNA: TGTGCCAGCAGTGAAGTTGTTAGCGGGGGGATTCCCTACGAGCAGTACTTC; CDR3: CASSEVVSGGIPYEQYF
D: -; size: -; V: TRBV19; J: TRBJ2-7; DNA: TGTGCCAGTAGTATCTCAGGGAATCAAAGGTACGAGCAGTACTTC; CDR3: CASSISGNQRYEQYF
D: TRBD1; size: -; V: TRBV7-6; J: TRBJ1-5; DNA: TGTGCCAGCAGCTTAGTTGGCGGGACAGGGACGAGTCAGCCCCAGCATTTT; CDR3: CASSLVGGTGTSQPQHF
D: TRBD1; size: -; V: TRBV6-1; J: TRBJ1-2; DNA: TGTGCCAGCAGATCGACAGGGCCCTATGGCTACACCTTC; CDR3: CASRSTGPYGYTF
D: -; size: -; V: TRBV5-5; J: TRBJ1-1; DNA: TGTGCCAGCAGCCTCCAAGGGGGGGACCTGAAAGCTTTCTTT; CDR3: CASSLQGGDLKAFF
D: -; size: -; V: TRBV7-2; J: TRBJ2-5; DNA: TGTGCCAGCAGCCTGATGACCACTGCGAGGGAGACCCAGTACTTC; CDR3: CASSLMTTARETQYF
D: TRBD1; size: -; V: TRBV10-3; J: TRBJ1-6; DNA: TGTGCCATCAGTGAGCCTGTGCGGGACAGGGTTTATTCACCCCTCCACTTT; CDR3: CAISEPVRDRVYSPLHF
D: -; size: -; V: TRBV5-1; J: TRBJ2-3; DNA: TGCGCCAGCCAAACGACGACGGGGTGGAGCACAGATACGCAGTATTTT; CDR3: CASQTTTGWSTDTQYF
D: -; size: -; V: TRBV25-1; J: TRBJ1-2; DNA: TGTGCCAGCACGGGGGATACGGGAGGCTACACCTTC; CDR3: CASTGDTGGYTF
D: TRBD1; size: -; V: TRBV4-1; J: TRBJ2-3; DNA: TGCGCCAGCAGCCAACCCTCAAATCCCATAGGACAGGGCACAGATACGCAGTATTTT; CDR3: CASSQPSNPIGQGTDTQYF
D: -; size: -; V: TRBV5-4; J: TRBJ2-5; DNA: TGTGCCAGCAGACCCAAGCCGGGGCAAGAGACCCAGTACTTC; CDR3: CASRPKPGQETQYF
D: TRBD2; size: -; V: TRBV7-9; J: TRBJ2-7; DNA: TGTGCCAGCAGCCGTGGGATCCAGACTAGCGGGAGGGTCGAGCAGTACTTC; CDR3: CASSRGIQTSGRVEQYF
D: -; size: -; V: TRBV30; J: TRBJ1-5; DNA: TGTGCCTGGAACACAGGGCTCAATCAGCCCCAGCATTTT; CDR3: CAWNTGLNQPQHF
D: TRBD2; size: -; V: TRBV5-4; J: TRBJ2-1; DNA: TGTGCCAGCAGCTTGGCGGCGGGGGGTTACAATGAGCAGTTCTTC; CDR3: CASSLAAGGYNEQFF
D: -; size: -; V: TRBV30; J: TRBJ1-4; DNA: TGTGCCTGGGGTCGACAGACAACTAATGAAAAACTGTTTTTT; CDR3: CAWGRQTTNEKLFF
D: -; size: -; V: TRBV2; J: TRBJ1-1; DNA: TGTGCCAGCAGTCCTGACTTATGGGGGGCTGAAGCTTTCTTT; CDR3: CASSPDLWGAEAFF
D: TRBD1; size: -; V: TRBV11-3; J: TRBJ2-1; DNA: TGTGCCAGCAGCGCCGGGACAGGGACTTTGAATGAGCAGTTCTTC; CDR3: CASSAGTGTLNEQFF
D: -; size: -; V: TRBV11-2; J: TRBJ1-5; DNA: TGTGCCAGCAGCTTAGAGGCAGGGCTGAGCAATCAGCCCCAGCATTTT; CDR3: CASSLEAGLSNQPQHF
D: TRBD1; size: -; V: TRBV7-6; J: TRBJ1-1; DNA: TGTGCCAGCAGCTCAACAGGGGGCTGGAGCACTGAAGCTTTCTTT; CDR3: CASSSTGGWSTEAFF
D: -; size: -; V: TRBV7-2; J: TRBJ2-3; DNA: TGTGCCAGCAGTCCCCAGGGGATCGATACGCAGTATTTT; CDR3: CASSPQGIDTQYF
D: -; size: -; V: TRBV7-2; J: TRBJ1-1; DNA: TGTGCCAGCAGCTTTCCTCGCTCGACACACAATGAAGCTTTCTTT; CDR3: CASSFPRSTHNEAFF
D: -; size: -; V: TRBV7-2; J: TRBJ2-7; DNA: TGTGCCAGCAGCCCCCAAACGACAGGTTCCTACGAGCAGTACTTC; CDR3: CASSPQTTGSYEQYF
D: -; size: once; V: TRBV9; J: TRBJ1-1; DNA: TGTGCCAGCAGCCCTTTAATGGGGAGGGGGAACACTGAAGCTTTCTTT; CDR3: CASSPLMGRGNTEAFF
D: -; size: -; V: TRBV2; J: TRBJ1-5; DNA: TGTGCCAGCAGGGGGACTTCGGGCAATCAGCCCCAGCATTTT; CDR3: CASRGTSGNQPQHF
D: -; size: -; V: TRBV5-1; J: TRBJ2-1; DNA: TGCGCCAGCAGCACCGTAGCGGCCCATGAGCAGTTCTTC; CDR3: CASSTVAAHEQFF
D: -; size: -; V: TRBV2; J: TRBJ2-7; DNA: TGTGCCATTCACCCCCAAGGGGGAAACGAGCAGTACTTC; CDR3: CAIHPQGGNEQYF
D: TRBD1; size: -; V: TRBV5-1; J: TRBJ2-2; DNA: TGCGCCAGCAGCTTGACAGGGGATATAACCGGGGAGCTGTTTTTT; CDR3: CASSLTGDITGELFF
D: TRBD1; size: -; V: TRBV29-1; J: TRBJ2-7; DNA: TGCAGCGCTGCAGGGACAGGGGAGTTCGAGCAGTACTTC; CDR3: CSAAGTGEFEQYF
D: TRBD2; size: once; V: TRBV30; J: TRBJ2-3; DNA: TGTGCCTGGGGCCCACTAGCGGGGGCCACAGATACGCAGTATTTT; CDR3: CAWGPLAGATDTQYF
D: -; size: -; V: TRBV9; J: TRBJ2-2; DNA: TGTGCCAGCAGCTCGGGGATAGACACCGGGGAGCTGTTTTTT; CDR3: CASSSGIDTGELFF